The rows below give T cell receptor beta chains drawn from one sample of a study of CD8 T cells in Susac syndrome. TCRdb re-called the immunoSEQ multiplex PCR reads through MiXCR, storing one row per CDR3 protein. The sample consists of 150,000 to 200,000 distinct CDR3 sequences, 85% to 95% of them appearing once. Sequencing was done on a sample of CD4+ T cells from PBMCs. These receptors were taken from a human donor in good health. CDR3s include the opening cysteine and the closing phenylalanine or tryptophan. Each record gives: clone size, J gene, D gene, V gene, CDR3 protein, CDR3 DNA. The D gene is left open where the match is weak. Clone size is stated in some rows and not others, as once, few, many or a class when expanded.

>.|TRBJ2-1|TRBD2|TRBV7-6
CASSLEGLLVSNEQFF
TGTGCCAGCAGCTTAGAGGGACTACTAGTCTCCAATGAGCAGTTCTTC
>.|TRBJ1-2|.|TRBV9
CASSVEGSANYGYTF
TGTGCCAGCAGCGTAGAGGGCAGCGCTAACTATGGCTACACCTTC
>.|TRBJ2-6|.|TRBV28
CASSLVPSGANVLTF
TGTGCCAGCAGTTTGGTGCCCTCTGGGGCCAACGTCCTGACTTTC
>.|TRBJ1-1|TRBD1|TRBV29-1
CSAHGTGGTEAFF
TGCAGCGCCCACGGGACAGGAGGGACTGAAGCTTTCTTT
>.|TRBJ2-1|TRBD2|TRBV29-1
CSVERIAGAHNEQFF
TGCAGCGTTGAAAGAATAGCGGGGGCCCACAATGAGCAGTTCTTC
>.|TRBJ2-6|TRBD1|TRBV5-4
CASRQGVPSSGANVLTF
TGTGCCAGCAGGCAGGGGGTTCCAAGCTCTGGGGCCAACGTCCTGACTTTC
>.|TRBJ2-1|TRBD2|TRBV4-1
CASSSQRGVYNEQFF
TGCGCCAGCAGCTCTCAGCGGGGGGTATACAATGAGCAGTTCTTC
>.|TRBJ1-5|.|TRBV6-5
CASSRRRSLNQPQHF
TGTGCCAGCAGCCGGCGGAGGAGCCTCAATCAGCCCCAGCATTTT
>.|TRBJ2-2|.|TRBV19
CASIPRDTGELFF
TGTGCCAGTATCCCCCGGGACACCGGGGAGCTGTTTTTT
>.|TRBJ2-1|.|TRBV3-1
CASSQGALVHNEQFF
TGTGCCAGCAGCCAAGGGGCCCTAGTTCACAATGAGCAGTTCTTC
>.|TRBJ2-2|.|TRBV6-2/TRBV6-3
CASSYFQGPNTGELFF
TGTGCCAGCAGTTACTTTCAGGGACCGAACACCGGGGAGCTGTTTTTT
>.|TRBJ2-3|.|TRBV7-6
CASSFDPMDTQYF
TGTGCCAGCAGCTTTGATCCCATGGATACGCAGTATTTT
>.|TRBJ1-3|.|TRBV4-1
CASSQTWTALNSGNTIYF
TGCGCCAGCAGCCAAACCTGGACGGCGCTTAACTCTGGAAACACCATATATTTT
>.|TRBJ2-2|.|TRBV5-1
CASSLTAPTGDGELFF
TGCGCCAGCAGCTTGACGGCCCCTACTGGGGACGGGGAGCTGTTTTTT
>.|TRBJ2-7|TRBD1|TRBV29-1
CSVYPETGAYEQYF
TGCAGCGTTTACCCCGAGACAGGGGCCTACGAGCAGTACTTC
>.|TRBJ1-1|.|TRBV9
CASSPYLAVRATEAFF
TGTGCCAGCAGCCCATACCTAGCGGTGAGGGCCACTGAAGCTTTCTTT
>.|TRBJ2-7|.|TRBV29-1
CSVDGGATDEQYF
TGCAGCGTTGATGGGGGGGCGACGGACGAGCAGTACTTC
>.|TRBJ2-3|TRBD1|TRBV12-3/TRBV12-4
CASSGTVSTDTQYF
TGTGCCAGCAGCGGGACAGTAAGCACAGATACGCAGTATTTT
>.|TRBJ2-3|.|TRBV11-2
CASSLVFGTSTDTQYF
TGTGCCAGCAGCTTAGTCTTCGGGACTAGCACAGATACGCAGTATTTT
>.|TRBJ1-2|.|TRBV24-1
CATRGSGTTGYTF
TGTGCCACCCGCGGATCGGGGACGACTGGCTACACCTTC
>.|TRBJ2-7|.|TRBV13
CASSPYIVGPGYEQYF
TGTGCCAGCAGCCCGTATATAGTGGGACCCGGCTACGAGCAGTACTTC
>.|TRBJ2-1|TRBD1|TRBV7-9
CASSSILDRGNEQFF
TGTGCCAGCAGCTCAATTTTAGACAGGGGCAATGAGCAGTTCTTC
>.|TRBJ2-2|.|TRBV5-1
CASSTPGQTGELFF
TGCGCCAGCAGCACCCCCGGACAGACCGGGGAGCTGTTTTTT
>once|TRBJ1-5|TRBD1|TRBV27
CASSLLPGTGGNQPQHF
TGTGCCAGCAGTTTATTACCAGGAACAGGGGGAAATCAGCCCCAGCATTTT
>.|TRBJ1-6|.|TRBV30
CAWSAGTNNSPLHF
TGTGCCTGGAGCGCCGGGACAAATAATTCACCCCTCCACTTT
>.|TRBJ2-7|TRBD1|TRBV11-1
CATRTGGYEQYF
TGTGCCACGCGGACAGGGGGCTACGAGCAGTACTTC
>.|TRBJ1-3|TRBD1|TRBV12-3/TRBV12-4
CASSLDRGPNTIYF
TGTGCCAGCAGTCTGGACAGGGGGCCGAACACCATATATTTT
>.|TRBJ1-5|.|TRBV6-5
CASAYRDKGQPQHF
TGTGCCAGCGCCTACAGGGATAAGGGTCAGCCCCAGCATTTT
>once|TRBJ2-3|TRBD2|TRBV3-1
CASRSTSGGLYF
TGTGCCAGCAGATCCACTAGCGGGGGTTTGTATTTT
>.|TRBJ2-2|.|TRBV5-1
CASSLVAGPGELFF
TGCGCCAGCAGCTTGGTGGCGGGGCCCGGGGAGCTGTTTTTT
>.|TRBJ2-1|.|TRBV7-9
CASSTQSPFNEQFF
TGTGCCAGCAGCACCCAAAGTCCATTCAATGAGCAGTTCTTC
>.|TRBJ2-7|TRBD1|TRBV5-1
CASSLAIGQGVNEQYF
TGCGCCAGCAGCTTGGCCATTGGACAGGGTGTCAACGAGCAGTACTTC
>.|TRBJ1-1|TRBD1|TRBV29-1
CSAEDTGTGSNTEAFF
TGCAGCGCCGAAGACACCGGGACAGGGTCGAACACTGAAGCTTTCTTT
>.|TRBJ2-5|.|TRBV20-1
CSARDFRETQYF
TGCAGTGCTAGAGATTTCCGAGAGACCCAGTACTTC
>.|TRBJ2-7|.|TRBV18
CASSPAGQTHEQYF
TGTGCCAGCTCACCCGCGGGACAGACCCACGAGCAGTACTTC
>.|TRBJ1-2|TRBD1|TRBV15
CATSRDTGAIEGYTF
TGTGCCACCAGCAGAGATACAGGGGCTATAGAGGGCTACACCTTC
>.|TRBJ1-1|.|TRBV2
CASSVNTEAFF
TGTGCCAGCAGTGTAAACACTGAAGCTTTCTTT
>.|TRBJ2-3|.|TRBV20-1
CSARDERSTDTQYF
TGCAGTGCTAGAGATGAGCGGTCCACAGATACGCAGTATTTT
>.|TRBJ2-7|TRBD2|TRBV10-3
CAISGGGFDEQYF
TGTGCCATCAGTGGGGGAGGGTTCGACGAGCAGTACTTC
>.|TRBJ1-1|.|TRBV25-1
CASNNMGTEAFF
TGTGCCAGCAATAACATGGGCACTGAAGCTTTCTTT
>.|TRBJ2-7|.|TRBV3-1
CASRYSDREAYEQYF
TGTGCCAGCAGGTACAGTGACAGGGAGGCCTACGAGCAGTACTTC